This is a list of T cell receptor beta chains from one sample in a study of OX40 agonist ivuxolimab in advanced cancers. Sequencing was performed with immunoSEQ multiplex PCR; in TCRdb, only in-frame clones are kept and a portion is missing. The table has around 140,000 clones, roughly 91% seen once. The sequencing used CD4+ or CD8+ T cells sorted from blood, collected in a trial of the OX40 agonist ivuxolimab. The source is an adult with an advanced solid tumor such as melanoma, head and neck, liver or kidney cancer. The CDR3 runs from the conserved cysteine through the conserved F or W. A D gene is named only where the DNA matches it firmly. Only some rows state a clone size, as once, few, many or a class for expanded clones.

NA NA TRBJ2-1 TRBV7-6 CASSFLASSSYNEQFF TGTGCCAGCAGCTTCTTAGCGTCAAGCTCCTACAATGAGCAGTTCTTC
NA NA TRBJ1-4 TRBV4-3 CASSPSLGVGEKLFF TGCGCCAGCAGCCCTAGCCTAGGGGTGGGTGAAAAACTGTTTTTT
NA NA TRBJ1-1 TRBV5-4 CASSLVPTGLNPEAFF TGTGCCAGCAGCTTGGTCCCCACAGGGTTGAACCCTGAAGCTTTCTTT
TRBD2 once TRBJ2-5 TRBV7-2 CASSHSSGGRVETQYF TGTGCCAGCAGCCATAGCAGCGGGGGGAGAGTGGAGACCCAGTACTTC
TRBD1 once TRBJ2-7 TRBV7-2 CASSQDLATGLYEQYF TGCGCCAGCAGCCAAGACTTGGCGACAGGGCTCTACGAGCAGTACTTC
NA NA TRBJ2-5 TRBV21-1 CASSCLDSRKTQYF TGTGCCAGCAGTTGCCTGGACAGTCGGAAGACCCAGTACTTC
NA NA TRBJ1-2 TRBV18 CASSPGTEPRGYTF TGTGCCAGCTCACCAGGGACCGAACCGCGTGGCTACACCTTC
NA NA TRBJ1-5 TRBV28 CASSLLSLSNQPQHF TGTGCCAGCAGTTTATTGTCCCTTAGCAATCAGCCCCAGCATTTT
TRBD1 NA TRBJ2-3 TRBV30 CAWSIIQGGREDTQYF TGTGCCTGGAGTATAATTCAAGGGGGCCGGGAAGATACGCAGTATTTT
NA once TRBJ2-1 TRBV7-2 CASSRSYNEQFF TGTGCCAGCAGCCGCTCCTACAATGAGCAGTTCTTC
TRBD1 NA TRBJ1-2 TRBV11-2 CASSLGDREGYGYTF TGTGCCAGCAGCTTAGGGGACAGAGAAGGCTATGGCTACACCTTC
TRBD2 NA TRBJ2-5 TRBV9 CASSVDVSGSAETQYF TGTGCCAGCAGCGTAGATGTTAGCGGGAGCGCAGAGACCCAGTACTTC
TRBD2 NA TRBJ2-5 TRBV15 CATSRDPAGGETQYF TGTGCCACCAGCAGAGACCCGGCGGGGGGAGAGACCCAGTACTTC
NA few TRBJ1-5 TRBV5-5 CASSWGQGGGQPQHF TGTGCCAGCAGCTGGGGACAAGGAGGCGGCCAGCCCCAGCATTTT
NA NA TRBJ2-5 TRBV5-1 CASSPAGGLTQYF TGCGCCAGCAGCCCGGCCGGGGGATTGACCCAGTACTTC
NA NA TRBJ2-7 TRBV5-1 CASSLGSGGLYEQYF TGCGCCAGCAGCTTGGGGTCAGGGGGGCTCTACGAGCAGTACTTC
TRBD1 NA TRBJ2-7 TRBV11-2 CASSSSTQGRYYEQYF TGTGCCAGCAGCTCCTCCACACAGGGGCGCTACTACGAGCAGTACTTC
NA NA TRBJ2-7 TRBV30 CAWSVSASSYEQYF TGTGCCTGGAGTGTATCCGCCAGTTCCTACGAGCAGTACTTC
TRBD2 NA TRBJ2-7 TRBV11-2 CASSPWTSGTYEQYF TGTGCCAGCAGCCCCTGGACTAGCGGCACCTACGAGCAGTACTTC
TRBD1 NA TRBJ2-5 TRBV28 CASSPAPTRGQFRAWDIETQYF TGTGCCAGCAGTCCAGCCCCCACCAGGGGGCAATTTCGAGCTTGGGATATAGAGACCCAGTACTTC
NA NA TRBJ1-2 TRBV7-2 CASSLEGRARGYTF TGTGCCAGCAGCTTAGAGGGCAGGGCAAGGGGCTACACCTTC
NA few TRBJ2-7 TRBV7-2 CASSLDRREQYF TGTGCCAGCAGCTTAGACAGGCGGGAGCAGTACTTC
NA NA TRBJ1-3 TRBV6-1 CASSEVLGDSGNTIYF TGTGCCAGCAGTGAAGTGTTGGGGGATTCAGGAAACACCATATATTTT
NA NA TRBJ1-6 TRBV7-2 CASRPQGSYNSPLHF TGTGCCAGCAGGCCGCAGGGCTCCTATAATTCACCCCTCCACTTT
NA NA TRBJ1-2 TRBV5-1 CASSLEGLERGYTF TGCGCCAGCAGCTTGGAGGGTCTCGAGCGCGGCTACACCTTC
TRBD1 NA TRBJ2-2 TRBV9 CASDSTGHSTGELFF TGTGCCAGCGATTCGACAGGGCATAGCACCGGGGAGCTGTTTTTT
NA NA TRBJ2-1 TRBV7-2 CASSLERLYNEQFF TGTGCCAGCAGCTTAGAGCGGTTATACAATGAGCAGTTCTTC
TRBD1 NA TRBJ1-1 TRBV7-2 CASSLGGAVAFF TGTGCCAGCAGCCTAGGGGGCGCGGTAGCTTTCTTT
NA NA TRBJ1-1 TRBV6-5 CATLAPGWGTEAFF TGTGCCACCTTGGCGCCGGGATGGGGGACTGAAGCTTTCTTT
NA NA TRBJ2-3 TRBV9 CASSVGVAVSTDTQYF TGTGCCAGCAGCGTAGGGGTAGCAGTTAGCACAGATACGCAGTATTTT
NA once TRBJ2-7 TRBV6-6 CASTPPSSYEQYF TGTGCCAGCACCCCACCTTCGTCCTACGAGCAGTACTTC
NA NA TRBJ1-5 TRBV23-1 CASSRSWGQSINQPQHF TGCGCCAGCAGTCGATCGTGGGGGCAGTCGATCAATCAGCCCCAGCATTTT
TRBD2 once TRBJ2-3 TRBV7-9 CASSPPGTSGRTSTDTQYF TGTGCCAGCAGCCCCCCCGGGACTAGCGGGAGGACGAGCACAGATACGCAGTATTTT
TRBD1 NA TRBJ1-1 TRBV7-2 CASSLDGRQGNTEAFF TGTGCCAGCAGCTTAGATGGGAGACAGGGGAACACTGAAGCTTTCTTT
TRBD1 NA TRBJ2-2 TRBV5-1 CASSLSTGAGTGELFF TGCGCCAGCAGCCTCAGTACAGGGGCGGGCACCGGGGAGCTGTTTTTT
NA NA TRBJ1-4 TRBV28 CASSYAGQETTNEKLFF TGTGCCAGCAGTTACGCGGGCCAAGAGACAACTAATGAAAAACTGTTTTTT
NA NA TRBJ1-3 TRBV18 CASSPWVSGNTIYF TGTGCCAGCTCACCCTGGGTATCCGGAAACACCATATATTTT
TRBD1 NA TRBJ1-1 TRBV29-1 CSAGQGGTEAFF TGCAGCGCTGGACAGGGAGGGACTGAAGCTTTCTTT
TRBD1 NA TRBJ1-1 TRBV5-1 CASSVRGSLGGTEAFF TGCGCCAGCAGCGTCAGGGGGTCGCTCGGCGGCACTGAAGCTTTCTTT
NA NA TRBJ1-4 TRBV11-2 CASSLTGSTNEKLFF TGTGCCAGCAGCCTCACAGGGTCAACTAATGAAAAACTGTTTTTT
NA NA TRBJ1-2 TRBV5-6 CASSRSNYGYTF TGTGCCAGCAGTCGGTCCAACTATGGCTACACCTTC
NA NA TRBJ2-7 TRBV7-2 CASTPFQPGRGYEQYF TGTGCCAGCACCCCATTTCAACCGGGCAGGGGATACGAGCAGTACTTC
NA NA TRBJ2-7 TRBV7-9 CASSLGGTPPYEQYF TGTGCCAGCAGCTTAGGAGGTACCCCGCCCTACGAGCAGTACTTC
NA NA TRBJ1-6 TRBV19 CASSSWGVESPLHF TGTGCCAGTAGTAGTTGGGGGGTTGAATCACCCCTCCACTTT
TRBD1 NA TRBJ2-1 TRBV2 CASKGTGLSEQFF TGTGCCAGCAAAGGGACAGGGCTCTCGGAGCAGTTCTTC
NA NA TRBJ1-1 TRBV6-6 CASRDDRRNTEAFF TGTGCCAGCAGAGACGACAGAAGGAACACTGAAGCTTTCTTT
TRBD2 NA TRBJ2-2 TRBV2 CASRLGLAAGTGELFF TGTGCCAGCAGGTTGGGACTAGCGGCTGGTACCGGGGAGCTGTTTTTT
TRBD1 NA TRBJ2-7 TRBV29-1 CSVRDRAYEQYF TGCAGCGTTAGAGACAGGGCCTACGAGCAGTACTTC
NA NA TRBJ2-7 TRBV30 CAWSYRQTAAYEQYF TGTGCCTGGAGTTACCGGCAGACTGCCGCCTACGAGCAGTACTTC
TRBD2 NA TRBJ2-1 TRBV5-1 CASSGRLAGGQNEQFF TGCGCCAGCAGCGGACGACTAGCGGGGGGCCAGAATGAGCAGTTCTTC
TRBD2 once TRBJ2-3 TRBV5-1 CASAPSGDSTDTQYF TGCGCCAGCGCTCCTAGCGGAGATAGCACAGATACGCAGTATTTT
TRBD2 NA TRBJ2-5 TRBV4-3 CASSQDRSSGRWETQYF TGCGCCAGCAGCCAAGATCGGAGTAGCGGGAGGTGGGAGACCCAGTACTTC
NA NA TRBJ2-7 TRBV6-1 CASSARQVDSEQYF TGTGCCAGCAGTGCGAGACAGGTGGACTCCGAGCAGTACTTC
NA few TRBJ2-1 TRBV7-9 CASSRAGNEQFF TGTGCCAGCAGTAGGGCCGGGAATGAGCAGTTCTTC
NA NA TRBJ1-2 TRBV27 CASSLLCGYTF TGTGCCAGCAGTTTATTGTGTGGCTACACCTTC
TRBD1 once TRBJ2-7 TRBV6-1 CASSLPGQGPYEQYF TGTGCCAGCAGCCTGCCGGGACAGGGCCCCTACGAGCAGTACTTC
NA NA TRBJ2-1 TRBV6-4 CASSLDGSLGQFF TGTGCCAGCAGTTTAGACGGGAGCTTGGGGCAGTTCTTC
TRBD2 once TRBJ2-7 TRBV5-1 CASSPSTTTSGANEQYF TGCGCCAGCAGCCCCAGTACCACGACTAGCGGGGCCAACGAGCAGTACTTC
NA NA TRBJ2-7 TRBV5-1 CASSLVTDSYEQYF TGCGCCAGCAGCTTGGTGACTGATTCCTACGAGCAGTACTTC